This TCR beta chain emerged from a study of shared clonotypes between healthy human individuals. Study-wide context: Serving as donors were two women and three men, whose ages spanned 18 to 49.

It was at deep level that the assay was run. The assay was immunoSEQ multiplex PCR, and TCRdb's table has in-frame clones only and misses some. The data show approximately 480,000 clones, around 79% seen once. The CDR3 is 18 residues long. The V and J ends lost 7 bases and 0 bases respectively, with 25 bases between them. Per germline, CDR1 SQVTM and CDR2 ANQGSEA. Sequencing was performed on PBMCs. This sequence originates from a middle-aged woman in good health. Some clones in this sample may be carry-over from other donors' samples. The chain is built from TRBV29-1 and TRBJ2-1, with D possibly being TRBD1 or TRBD2 (5 bases each). CDR3 region: CSALWGYPTPSSYNEQFF. The DNA for the CDR3 is TGCAGCGCCCTCTGGGGGTACCCTACTCCGAGCTCCTACAATGAGCAGTTCTTC.